Presented here are 5 T cell receptor beta chains from one specimen sequenced in a study of shared clonotypes between healthy human individuals. Generated by immunoSEQ multiplex PCR, the TCRdb table keeps only in-frame clones and is missing some. The profile shows hundreds of thousands of clones, about 78% of them singletons. The sequenced material came from memory CD4+ T cells sorted from blood. Subset defined: CD45RA-negative fraction. The receptors stem from a woman aged 25 to 39 in good health.

As to this clone: This may be a read error: a much more frequent sequence differs by one nucleotide. Different DNA sequences within this sample yield the same CDR3. This chain uses TRBV18 with TRBJ2-2; D perhaps matches TRBD1 (5 bases). CDR3 length: 15 amino acids. Germline CDR1 KGHSH, CDR2 LQKENI. Trimming cost V 3 bases and J 2 bases, with 10 bases left between them. The chain's CDR3 is CASSPVRDNTGELFF. The CDR3 nucleotides read TGTGCCAGCTCACCTGTCAGGGATAACACCGGGGAGCTGTTTTTT.

The chain recombines TRBV13 with TRBJ2-7; 13 bases line up with TRBD2. The J segment lost 4 bases and the V segment lost 0 bases, leaving 3 bases of the junction unmatched. Germline V CDR1 and CDR2: PRHDT, FYEKMQ (reference sequence). This CDR3 spans 16 amino acids. The CDR3 loop is CASSLGTSGGKYEQYF. CDR3 bases: TGTGCCAGCAGCTTAGGGACTAGCGGGGGGAAGTACGAGCAGTACTTC.

The V call is TRBV11-2, the J call TRBJ2-7; 8 bases are a match to TRBD2. Trimming at V came to 5 bases and at J to 0 bases, leaving 9 bases not matched to a gene. Germline V gives CDR1 SGHAT, CDR2 FQNNGV. This CDR3 spans 16 amino acids. The CDR3: CASSRMGTRSSYEQYF. In nucleotides, the CDR3 is TGTGCCAGCAGCCGAATGGGGACTAGATCCTCCTACGAGCAGTACTTC.

V gene TRBV27 combines with J gene TRBJ2-7; a possible D gene is TRBD1 (6 bases). V was cut by 2 bases and J by 4 bases, with 15 bases left in between. CDR1 and CDR2 (germline): MNHEY, SMNVEV (reference sequence). CDR3 length: 15 residues. CDR3 DNA sequence: TGTGCCAGCAGTTTAGAATCCAGGGGTGGTTACGAGCAGTACTTC. This gives the protein CASSLESRGGYEQYF.

V is TRBV5-4 and J is TRBJ2-5, with 9 bases lining up with TRBD1. The CDR3 consists of 15 residues. Trimming at V came to 4 bases and at J to 1 base, leaving 5 bases not matched to a gene. Per germline, CDR1 SGHNT and CDR2 YYREEE (reference sequence). The CDR3 spells CASSIRDRVQETQYF. CDR3 nucleotide sequence: TGTGCCAGCAGCATAAGGGACAGGGTCCAAGAGACCCAGTACTTC.